The present T cell receptor (beta chain) was sequenced within a study of blood T cell repertoires in COVID-19. Only in-frame clones appear in the TCRdb table, and some are missing; sequencing was by immunoSEQ multiplex PCR. Of approximately 290,000 clones detected, around 91% appear once; the ten largest clones hold about 12%. The V gene's germline CDR1 is MDHEN and CDR2 SYDVKM. V trimming: 8 bases; J trimming: 7 bases; junction bases outside the gene matches: 7. The CDR3 runs 12 residues. The sequence was collected from an older woman with acute or convalescent COVID-19. The V gene is TRBV28, the J gene TRBJ1-2; 7 bases are shared with TRBD1. Sequences were obtained from peripheral blood. CDR3 coding DNA: TGTGCCAGCTTCGACAGGGTAATTGGCTACACCTTC. Translated, it gives CASFDRVIGYTF.